The sequence of this T cell receptor beta chain was determined in a study of siplizumab effects on memory and regulatory T cells. Study-wide background: Mixed lymphocyte reactions came in pairs, receiving siplizumab at 0.95 to 1 ug/mL or receiving no drug. Findings of the study overall: To unstimulated subsets, only a minor fraction of alloreactive clones could be mapped.

This clone was recorded a few times. Its matching antigen is unknown. The table came from immunoSEQ multiplex PCR; TCRdb's copy has only in-frame clones and leaves some out. The sample lists approximately 14,000 clones; around 46% were seen once. There are 18 residues in the CDR3. V dropped 1 base and J dropped 5; count of bases not matched to a gene: 12. The V gene's germline CDR1 is SGHVS and CDR2 FNYEAQ. Coculturing was carried out on the mixed lymphocyte reaction cells. It lasted under seven days and was done at 37°C. The clonotype comes from a human donor in good health; the cells came from an allogeneic mixed lymphocyte reaction. Some clones in this sample may be carry-over from other donors' samples. Sequencing was performed on CFSE-low (dividing) CD4+ T cells sorted from an allogeneic mixed lymphocyte reaction. This chain joins TRBV7-6 and TRBJ2-1; 9 bases line up with TRBD2. The CDR3 reads CASSLVIPSGTLDNEQFF. The CDR3 region has the DNA TGTGCCAGCAGCTTAGTCATCCCTAGCGGGACCCTCGACAATGAGCAGTTCTTC.